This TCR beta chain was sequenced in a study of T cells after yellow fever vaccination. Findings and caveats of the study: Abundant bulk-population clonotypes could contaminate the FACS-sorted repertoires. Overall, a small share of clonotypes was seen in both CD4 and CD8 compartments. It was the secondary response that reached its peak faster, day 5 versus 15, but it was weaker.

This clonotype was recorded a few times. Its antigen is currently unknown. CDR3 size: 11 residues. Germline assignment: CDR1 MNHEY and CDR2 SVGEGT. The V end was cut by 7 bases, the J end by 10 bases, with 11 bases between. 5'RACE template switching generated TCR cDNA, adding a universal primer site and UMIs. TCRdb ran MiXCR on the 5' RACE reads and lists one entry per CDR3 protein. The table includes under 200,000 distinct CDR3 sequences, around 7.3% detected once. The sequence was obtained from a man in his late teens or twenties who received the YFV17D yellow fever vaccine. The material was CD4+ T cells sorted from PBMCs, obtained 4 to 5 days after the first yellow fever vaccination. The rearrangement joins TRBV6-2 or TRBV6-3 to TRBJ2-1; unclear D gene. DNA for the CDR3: TGTGCCAGCACGGACCGACAAGAGCAGTTCTTC. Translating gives CASTDRQEQFF.